The entry below gives a single T cell receptor (beta chain) sequence along with its context. Its antigen is undetermined. Trimming shortened V by 5 bases and J by 4 bases, and 8 bases separated the two germline ends. In germline, CDR1 is WNHNN, CDR2 SYGVQD (reference sequence). The CDR3 is 13 amino acids. This record belongs to a study of cytomegalovirus exposure and HLA in healthy donors. Amplification used 60 Vbeta primers and 13 Jbeta primers. Assay used: immunoSEQ multiplex PCR; TCRdb lists only in-frame clones, some missing. The data show some 150,000 clones, 70% to 80% seen once. Whole-study findings and limits: HLA-A and HLA-B allele assignments for most subjects were reportedly predicted accurately using TCR beta sequences. Some V segments, TRBV6-2 and TRBV6-3 among them, were indistinguishable and were therefore excluded. Highest at DRB1 and lowest at HLA-C, TCR association rates differed among HLA loci in a later analysis. Among TCR sequences, most were rare, though some public TCRs appeared in many donors.

The clonotype originates from a female donor in good health and CMV-seronegative. The chain recombines TRBV10-1 with TRBJ2-2; maybe TRBD2 (5 bases). Sequencing was carried out using PBMCs. Here the CDR3 DNA reads TGCGCCAGCAGTTCAGCGGTCACCGGGGAGCTGTTTTTT. Its translation: CASSSAVTGELFF.